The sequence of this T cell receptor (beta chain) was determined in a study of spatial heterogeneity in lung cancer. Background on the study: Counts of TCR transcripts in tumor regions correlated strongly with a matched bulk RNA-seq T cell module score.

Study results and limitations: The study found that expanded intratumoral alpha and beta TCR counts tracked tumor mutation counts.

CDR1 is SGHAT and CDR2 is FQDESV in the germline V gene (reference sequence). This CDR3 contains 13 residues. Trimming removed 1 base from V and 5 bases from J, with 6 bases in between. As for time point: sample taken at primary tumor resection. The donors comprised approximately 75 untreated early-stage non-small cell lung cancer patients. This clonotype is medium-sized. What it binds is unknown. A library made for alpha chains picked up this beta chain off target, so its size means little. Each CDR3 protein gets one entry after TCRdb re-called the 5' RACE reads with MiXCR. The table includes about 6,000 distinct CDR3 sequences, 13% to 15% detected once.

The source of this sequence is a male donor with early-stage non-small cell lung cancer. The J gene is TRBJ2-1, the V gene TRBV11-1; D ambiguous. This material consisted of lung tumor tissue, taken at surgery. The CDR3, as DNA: TGTGCCAGCAGCTTAGTTCTGGACAATGAGCAGTTCTTC. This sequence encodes CASSLVLDNEQFF.